This record looks at one T cell receptor (beta chain) sequence and its context. The target antigen is unknown. Trimming shortened V by 2 bases and J by 1 base, and 8 bases separated the two germline ends. The CDR3 totals 14 residues. CDR1 is SGHTA, CDR2 FQGNSA, per germline. This entry comes from a study of T-cell memory formation after mild COVID-19. In the study overall: For the most part, TCR clusters were specific to one donor.

Study results and caveats: Later expanders leaned CD4+, whereas day 15 to 85 contracting clones were balanced CD4/CD8.

TCRdb reprocessed the 5' RACE reads with MiXCR, giving one entry per CDR3 protein. This table has 100,000 to 130,000 distinct CDR3 sequences, roughly a sixth appearing once. The sequence was collected from a man younger than 35 who had mild COVID-19 (a few samples of this study predate the infection). Cell type and time point are not known. The chain recombines TRBV7-2 with TRBJ1-1; D gene ambiguous. Sequenced: PBMCs or a T cell subset sorted from them (not recorded which). The CDR3 DNA reads TGTGCCAGCAGCTTAACAGCAGCGAACACTGAAGCTTTCTTT. Residues: CASSLTAANTEAFF.